This is a list of T cell receptor beta chains from one sample in a study of T cell changes during pregnancy in multiple sclerosis. This table comes from immunoSEQ multiplex PCR, and its TCRdb copy is limited to in-frame clones, with some not included. The table includes about 80,000 clones, 85% to 95% detected once. Specimen: CD4+ T cells from peripheral blood mononuclear cells, collected before pregnancy. These receptors originate from a female donor with multiple sclerosis, enrolled in a pregnancy study. The CDR3 runs from the conserved cysteine through the conserved F or W. Each record gives: CDR3 protein, CDR3 DNA, clone size, D gene, J gene, V gene. A D gene is named only where the DNA matches it firmly. Not all rows give a size; the values are once, few, many and, for expanded clones, a class.

CDR3aa: CSVVGQGGGYTF
CDR3nt: TGCAGCGTTGTTGGGCAGGGTGGTGGCTACACCTTC
abundance: NA
d_gene: NA
j_gene: TRBJ1-2
v_gene: TRBV29-1

CDR3aa: CASSSGGLADVTQYF
CDR3nt: TGCGCCAGCAGCTCTGGGGGACTAGCGGATGTGACCCAGTACTTC
abundance: NA
d_gene: TRBD2
j_gene: TRBJ2-5
v_gene: TRBV5-1

CDR3aa: CASSLISPNTGELFF
CDR3nt: TGCGCCAGCAGCTTGATTTCCCCTAACACCGGGGAGCTGTTTTTT
abundance: NA
d_gene: NA
j_gene: TRBJ2-2
v_gene: TRBV5-1

CDR3aa: CASSYAAGEAFF
CDR3nt: TGTGCCAGCAGTTACGCCGCAGGTGAAGCTTTCTTT
abundance: once
d_gene: NA
j_gene: TRBJ1-1
v_gene: TRBV6-5

CDR3aa: CASRYRGQETQYF
CDR3nt: TGTGCCAGTAGATACAGGGGCCAAGAGACCCAGTACTTC
abundance: NA
d_gene: TRBD1
j_gene: TRBJ2-5
v_gene: TRBV19

CDR3aa: CASSIDGEKLFF
CDR3nt: TGTGCCAGTAGTATCGACGGGGAAAAACTGTTTTTT
abundance: NA
d_gene: NA
j_gene: TRBJ1-4
v_gene: TRBV19

CDR3aa: CASSLDASKTNYGYTF
CDR3nt: TGCGCCAGCAGCTTGGATGCCAGTAAAACTAACTATGGCTACACCTTC
abundance: NA
d_gene: NA
j_gene: TRBJ1-2
v_gene: TRBV5-1

CDR3aa: CASSPHSGDTAGNTIYF
CDR3nt: TGTGCCAGCAGTCCCCACTCAGGGGATACGGCTGGAAACACCATATATTTT
abundance: NA
d_gene: NA
j_gene: TRBJ1-3
v_gene: TRBV28

CDR3aa: CSVDGGGGYTF
CDR3nt: TGCAGCGTTGACGGGGGAGGGGGCTACACCTTC
abundance: NA
d_gene: NA
j_gene: TRBJ1-2
v_gene: TRBV29-1

CDR3aa: CASSLGSHGGVEAFF
CDR3nt: TGTGCCAGCAGTTTAGGCTCACACGGGGGGGTTGAAGCTTTCTTT
abundance: few
d_gene: NA
j_gene: TRBJ1-1
v_gene: TRBV6-5

CDR3aa: CASSPGGGLVGELFF
CDR3nt: TGTGCCAGCTCACCGGGAGGAGGACTGGTCGGGGAGCTGTTTTTT
abundance: NA
d_gene: NA
j_gene: TRBJ2-2
v_gene: TRBV18

CDR3aa: CASSWTGGSGEQYF
CDR3nt: TGTGCCAGCAGTTGGACAGGGGGCTCAGGCGAGCAGTACTTC
abundance: NA
d_gene: TRBD1
j_gene: TRBJ2-7
v_gene: TRBV27

CDR3aa: CASSFFGTSGSRVYNEQFF
CDR3nt: TGTGCCAGCTCATTCTTCGGGACTAGCGGGAGTCGGGTTTACAATGAGCAGTTCTTC
abundance: NA
d_gene: TRBD2
j_gene: TRBJ2-1
v_gene: TRBV27

CDR3aa: CASNVRGAPQPQHF
CDR3nt: TGTGCCAGTAATGTGCGGGGGGCCCCTCAGCCCCAGCATTTT
abundance: once
d_gene: NA
j_gene: TRBJ1-5
v_gene: TRBV19

CDR3aa: CASSVGLFSYNEQFF
CDR3nt: TGTGCCAGCAGCGTAGGTCTCTTCTCCTACAATGAGCAGTTCTTC
abundance: NA
d_gene: NA
j_gene: TRBJ2-1
v_gene: TRBV9

CDR3aa: CASSPSGGAGQPQHF
CDR3nt: TGTGCCAGCAGTCCGTCAGGGGGCGCGGGTCAGCCCCAGCATTTT
abundance: NA
d_gene: TRBD1
j_gene: TRBJ1-5
v_gene: TRBV6-4

CDR3aa: CASSVQGGPYEQYF
CDR3nt: TGTGCCAGCAGCGTCCAGGGCGGCCCCTACGAGCAGTACTTC
abundance: NA
d_gene: NA
j_gene: TRBJ2-7
v_gene: TRBV5-4

CDR3aa: CAWSFEGTEQFF
CDR3nt: TGTGCCTGGAGTTTTGAGGGAACGGAGCAGTTCTTC
abundance: NA
d_gene: NA
j_gene: TRBJ2-1
v_gene: TRBV30

CDR3aa: CASSLDGQGLNEQFF
CDR3nt: TGCGCCAGCAGCTTGGACGGACAGGGATTAAATGAGCAGTTCTTC
abundance: NA
d_gene: TRBD1
j_gene: TRBJ2-1
v_gene: TRBV5-1

CDR3aa: CASVRGSSYEQYF
CDR3nt: TGTGCCAGCGTCCGGGGTAGCTCCTACGAGCAGTACTTC
abundance: NA
d_gene: NA
j_gene: TRBJ2-7
v_gene: TRBV6-1

CDR3aa: CASSSPKQGGIFRAFF
CDR3nt: TGTGCCAGCAGTTCCCCAAAACAAGGGGGCATTTTTAGAGCTTTCTTT
abundance: NA
d_gene: TRBD1
j_gene: TRBJ1-1
v_gene: TRBV6-6

CDR3aa: CAIRRGASGSTDTQYF
CDR3nt: TGTGCCATCAGGAGAGGGGCTAGCGGAAGCACAGATACGCAGTATTTT
abundance: NA
d_gene: TRBD2
j_gene: TRBJ2-3
v_gene: TRBV10-3

CDR3aa: CAWETGTTEAFF
CDR3nt: TGTGCCTGGGAAACAGGGACCACTGAAGCTTTCTTT
abundance: NA
d_gene: NA
j_gene: TRBJ1-1
v_gene: TRBV30

CDR3aa: CASSLEGSAVNEQFF
CDR3nt: TGTGCCAGCAGCTTGGAGGGGTCGGCGGTCAATGAGCAGTTCTTC
abundance: NA
d_gene: NA
j_gene: TRBJ2-1
v_gene: TRBV7-3

CDR3aa: CASSDGGSGANVLTF
CDR3nt: TGTGCCAGCAGTGACGGGGGATCTGGGGCCAACGTCCTGACTTTC
abundance: once
d_gene: NA
j_gene: TRBJ2-6
v_gene: TRBV2

CDR3aa: CSVDYGGAREQYF
CDR3nt: TGCAGCGTTGATTATGGCGGTGCGAGGGAGCAGTACTTC
abundance: NA
d_gene: NA
j_gene: TRBJ2-7
v_gene: TRBV29-1

CDR3aa: CASSVDTGASSYNEQFF
CDR3nt: TGTGCCAGCAGCGTTGACACTGGTGCGAGCTCCTACAATGAGCAGTTCTTC
abundance: NA
d_gene: NA
j_gene: TRBJ2-1
v_gene: TRBV9

CDR3aa: CASSGARAGEKLFF
CDR3nt: TGCGCCAGCAGTGGGGCCAGGGCAGGGGAAAAACTGTTTTTT
abundance: NA
d_gene: NA
j_gene: TRBJ1-4
v_gene: TRBV10-2

CDR3aa: CASSMNSGSIDTQYF
CDR3nt: TGTGCCAGCAGTATGAATAGCGGGAGCATAGATACGCAGTATTTT
abundance: NA
d_gene: TRBD2
j_gene: TRBJ2-3
v_gene: TRBV27

CDR3aa: CASSLGLAGNTGELFF
CDR3nt: TGCGCCAGCAGCTTAGGACTAGCGGGAAACACCGGGGAGCTGTTTTTT
abundance: NA
d_gene: TRBD2
j_gene: TRBJ2-2
v_gene: TRBV5-1

CDR3aa: CASSHRFNTEAFF
CDR3nt: TGTGCCAGCAGCCACCGGTTTAACACTGAAGCTTTCTTT
abundance: NA
d_gene: NA
j_gene: TRBJ1-1
v_gene: TRBV7-9

CDR3aa: CASSVNREGSTGELFF
CDR3nt: TGTGCCAGCAGCGTCAACAGGGAGGGCAGCACCGGGGAGCTGTTTTTT
abundance: NA
d_gene: NA
j_gene: TRBJ2-2
v_gene: TRBV7-9

CDR3aa: CASSQPTVLTNEKLFF
CDR3nt: TGTGCCAGTAGCCAACCGACAGTTCTAACTAATGAAAAACTGTTTTTT
abundance: NA
d_gene: NA
j_gene: TRBJ1-4
v_gene: TRBV19

CDR3aa: CASSPRSGWYQPQHF
CDR3nt: TGTGCCAGCAGTCCCCGTTCAGGGTGGTATCAGCCCCAGCATTTT
abundance: NA
d_gene: NA
j_gene: TRBJ1-5
v_gene: TRBV28

CDR3aa: CAISEAGSGGTDTQYF
CDR3nt: TGTGCCATCAGTGAGGCCGGTAGCGGGGGCACAGATACGCAGTATTTT
abundance: NA
d_gene: TRBD2
j_gene: TRBJ2-3
v_gene: TRBV10-3

CDR3aa: CASSAQWSNQPQHF
CDR3nt: TGTGCCAGCAGTGCCCAGTGGAGCAATCAGCCCCAGCATTTT
abundance: once
d_gene: NA
j_gene: TRBJ1-5
v_gene: TRBV6-1

CDR3aa: CASSSGTGGNQPQHF
CDR3nt: TGTGCCAGCAGTTCCGGGACAGGGGGCAATCAGCCCCAGCATTTT
abundance: NA
d_gene: TRBD1
j_gene: TRBJ1-5
v_gene: TRBV27

CDR3aa: CASSNGLAGAGELFF
CDR3nt: TGTGCCAGCAGTAACGGACTAGCGGGGGCCGGGGAGCTGTTTTTT
abundance: NA
d_gene: TRBD2
j_gene: TRBJ2-2
v_gene: TRBV2

CDR3aa: CATSRDRGGGETQYF
CDR3nt: TGTGCCACCAGCAGAGATCGGGGAGGCGGGGAGACCCAGTACTTC
abundance: NA
d_gene: NA
j_gene: TRBJ2-5
v_gene: TRBV15

CDR3aa: CASSLVASTYNEQFF
CDR3nt: TGTGCCAGCAGCTTAGTGGCATCCACCTACAATGAGCAGTTCTTC
abundance: NA
d_gene: NA
j_gene: TRBJ2-1
v_gene: TRBV7-3

CDR3aa: CASSNPTGSTNYGYTF
CDR3nt: TGCGCCAGCAGCAACCCGACAGGGTCAACTAACTATGGCTACACCTTC
abundance: NA
d_gene: TRBD1
j_gene: TRBJ1-2
v_gene: TRBV5-1

CDR3aa: CASSLQGGYGYTF
CDR3nt: TGTGCCAGCTCCTTACAGGGTGGCTATGGCTACACCTTC
abundance: NA
d_gene: NA
j_gene: TRBJ1-2
v_gene: TRBV2

CDR3aa: CASSNRANSPLHF
CDR3nt: TGTGCCAGCAGTAACAGGGCGAATTCACCCCTCCACTTT
abundance: NA
d_gene: NA
j_gene: TRBJ1-6
v_gene: TRBV6-5